Shown below are 8 T cell receptor beta chains from a single sample sequenced in a study of early T cells in non-severe SARS-CoV-2 infection. MiXCR, run by TCRdb on the 5' RACE reads, gives a single entry per CDR3 protein. The sample lists around 47,000 distinct CDR3 sequences; 11% were seen once. Sequencing was done on a sample of whole blood. The receptors here all came from an adult who was a healthcare worker with PCR-confirmed SARS-CoV-2 infection or an uninfected control (not recorded which).

This clonotype was counted ten times or more. The chain employs TRBV10-3 and TRBJ2-5; TRBD2 matches at 13 bases. Germline CDR1 reads ENHRY; CDR2 reads SYGVKD. The CDR3 spans 16 residues. The V segment lost 6 bases and the J segment 5 bases; nucleotides outside the gene matches: 9. The CDR3, as DNA: TGTGCCATCAGCTCCGGACTAGCGGGAGTTGTGGAGACCCAGTACTTC. Its protein product is CAISSGLAGVVETQYF.

This clonotype was counted at least ten times. The V gene is TRBV6-6, the J gene TRBJ2-7; TRBD1 matches at 11 bases. In germline, CDR1 is MNHNY, CDR2 SVGAGI (reference sequence). The CDR3 is 14 residues long. V lost 6 bases and J lost 5; bases outside the gene matches: 6. CDR3 residues: CASRRTGGRDEQYF. The CDR3 region has the DNA TGTGCCAGCAGACGGACAGGGGGCAGGGACGAGCAGTACTTC.

The sample holds a few counts of this clonotype. The chain combines TRBV3-1 with TRBJ2-2, with TRBD2 matching 10 bases. The CDR3 length is 16 residues. Germline CDR1 is LGHDT and CDR2 is YNNKEL (reference sequence). The V gene end was trimmed by 1 base and the J gene end by 1 base; junction bases not matched to a gene: 0. The DNA of the CDR3 is TGTGCCAGCAGCCAAGGACTAGCGGGGAACACCGGGGAGCTGTTTTTT. As protein: CASSQGLAGNTGELFF.

V and J are TRBV12-3 or TRBV12-4 and TRBJ1-6; 7 bases match TRBD1. V dropped 3 bases and J dropped 9; count of bases not matched to a gene: 5. The CDR3 runs to 14 residues. The CDR3: CASSFRGLRSPLHF. The CDR3 nucleotides are TGTGCCAGCAGTTTTAGGGGGCTTCGTTCACCCCTCCACTTT.

Only a few counts were recorded for this clonotype. The gene calls are TRBV11-2 and TRBJ2-2; TRBD2 aligns across 10 bases. Per germline, CDR1 SGHAT and CDR2 FQNNGV. V lost 2 bases to trimming and J lost 3 bases; unmatched junction nucleotides: 3. The CDR3 runs 16 residues. DNA of the CDR3: TGTGCCAGCAGCTTACGGCTAGCGGGGGACACCGGGGAGCTGTTTTTT. Residues: CASSLRLAGDTGELFF.

This clonotype was seen at least ten times. The chain combines TRBV27 with TRBJ1-6; possible D gene TRBD1, 5 bases. V dropped 6 bases and J dropped 0 bases, with 15 bases sitting between them. The CDR3 extends over 17 amino acids. CDR1 and CDR2 from the germline V gene are MNHEY and SMNVEV (reference sequence). CDR3 nucleotides: TGTGCCAGCAGAGGGACGGATGAAAGCTCCTATAATTCACCCCTCCACTTT. Its translation: CASRGTDESSYNSPLHF.

This chain joins TRBV28 and TRBJ2-1, with D tentatively TRBD2 (6 bases). V lost 4 bases to trimming and J lost 2 bases, with 15 bases between them. The CDR3 sequence is 16 residues long. CDR1 and CDR2 (germline): MDHEN, SYDVKM. CDR3 DNA: TGTGCCAGCAGTTCGGAGGGGCTAGGAGCCTACAATGAGCAGTTCTTC. The encoded protein is CASSSEGLGAYNEQFF. Variable domain in full (rest from reference TRBV28 and TRBJ2-1): DVKVTQSSRYLVKRTGEKVFLECVQDMDHENMFWYRQDPGLGLRLIYFSYDVKMKEKGDIPEGYSVSREKKERFSLILESASTNQTSMYLCASSSEGLGAYNEQFFGPGTRLTVL.

V gene TRBV29-1 combines with J gene TRBJ2-7; the match to TRBD1 covers 7 bases. The J segment lost 7 bases and the V segment lost 7 bases, leaving 13 bases of the junction unmatched. The germline V gene encodes CDR1 SQVTM and CDR2 ANQGSEA. This CDR3 contains 13 residues. CDR3 sequence reads: CSAVGGYQIEQYF. The CDR3 DNA is TGCAGCGCCGTAGGGGGCTACCAGATTGAGCAGTACTTC.